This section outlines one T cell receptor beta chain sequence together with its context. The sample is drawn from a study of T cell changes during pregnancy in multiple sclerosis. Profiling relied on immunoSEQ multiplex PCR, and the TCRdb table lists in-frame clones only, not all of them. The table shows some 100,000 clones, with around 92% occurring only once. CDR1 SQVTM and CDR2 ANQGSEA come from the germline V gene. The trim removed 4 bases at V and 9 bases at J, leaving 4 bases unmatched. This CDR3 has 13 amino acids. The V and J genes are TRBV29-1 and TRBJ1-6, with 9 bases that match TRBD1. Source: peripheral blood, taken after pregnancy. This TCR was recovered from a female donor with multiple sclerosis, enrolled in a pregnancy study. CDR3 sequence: CSVGDRVGSPLHF. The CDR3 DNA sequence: TGCAGCGTTGGGGACAGGGTAGGTTCACCCCTCCACTTT.